One T cell receptor beta chain is described in this entry. The target antigen is unknown. PCR primers comprised 60 Vbeta and 13 Jbeta primers. The data were produced by immunoSEQ multiplex PCR, yet TCRdb's version contains in-frame clones alone and is incomplete. The table shows around 200,000 clones, with over 80% occurring only once. These data belong to a study of cytomegalovirus exposure and HLA in healthy donors. This CDR3 is built from 14 residues. The germline V and J ends were trimmed by 2 bases and 5 bases, with 9 bases remaining between them. Germline V CDR1 and CDR2: SGHVS, FNYEAQ. Findings and limits, study-wide: Researchers reported in a later analysis that a missense DCLRE1C variant was tied to TCR beta V- and J-gene trimming. In a later analysis, common viral pathogens appeared linked to several of the most significant clusters. Sequencing probably produced one cluster of sequence variants that were highly shared.

The sequenced sample consisted of PBMCs. The TCR originated in a woman aged 45-65 years in good health and CMV-seropositive. The V gene is TRBV7-6, the J gene TRBJ1-4; D is ambiguous. The CDR3: CASSLSHKNEKLFF. The CDR3 DNA reads TGTGCCAGCAGCTTATCCCACAAAAATGAAAAACTGTTTTTT.